The clone carrying this T cell receptor (beta chain) has a count of ten or more. TCRdb processed the 5' RACE reads anew with MiXCR; each CDR3 protein has one entry. The table has some 500,000 distinct CDR3 sequences, around 20% seen once. This entry comes from a study of identical twins. Trimming removed 2 bases at V and 8 bases at J, with 16 bases between. Germline assignment: CDR1 SGHDT and CDR2 YYEEEE. The CDR3 is 14 residues long. The sample was also linked to a second study, of T cells expressing NK-cell markers. That work adds: Researchers got TCR beta repertoires out of sorted CD3+CD56+NKG2C+, CD3+CD56+NKG2C- and CD3+CD56-NKG2C+ T cells. With respect to HCMV, seven of the eight sequenced donors were seropositive, and one was seronegative. Sorting of alpha-beta TCR T cells alone was achieved in several experiments with an anti-gamma-delta TCR antibody. Of the CD8+ T cells in about 6 donors, about 1.0-7.5% belonged to dominant NKG2C+ clonotypes.

The V call is TRBV5-6, the J call TRBJ1-1, with a tentative D call TRBD1 (5 bases). The sample comprised CD4+ T cells sorted from blood. The receptor was isolated from a woman between 18 and 29 years old in good health. The CDR3 nucleotides read TGTGCCAGCAGCTTAGCCGGGACGGGGCCCGAAGCTTTCTTT. This encodes CASSLAGTGPEAFF.